The 7 T cell receptor beta chains below all came from one sample that was sequenced in a study of spatial heterogeneity in lung cancer (dated by TCRdb to between 2018 and 2021). Libraries were built with 5' RACE. TCRdb records NextSeq 500 as the sequencer. In-frame beta chains were kept once TCRdb had trimmed the public reads at Q25 with fastp and called clones with MiXCR. Every CDR3 protein is listed once, alongside the most common genes and DNA of its rows. Within this sample are approximately 110,000 distinct CDR3 sequences, with 11% of them counted one time only. The ten most abundant clones make up approximately 24% of the sample. The sample's time point, from its label and the paper: blood at routine non-recurrence follow-up after resection. The specimen comprised PBMCs, sampled at follow-up. These receptors came from a female donor with early-stage non-small cell lung cancer.

The CDR3 nucleotides are TGTGCCAGCACCATAGCGGGAGGAGAGACCCAGTACTTC. Amino acids: CASTIAGGETQYF. The chain is built from TRBV7-8 and TRBJ2-5, with 10 bases identical to TRBD2. J lost 4 bases, V lost 7 bases, and 3 bases had no gene match. From germline, CDR1 is SGHVS and CDR2 FQNEAQ. The CDR3 has 13 residues.

This chain connects TRBV5-1 to TRBJ1-1, with D unclear. In germline, CDR1 is SGHRS, CDR2 YFSETQ. V was pared by 2 bases and J by 0 bases, with 5 bases between. The CDR3 runs to 13 residues. CDR3 coding DNA: TGCGCCAGCAGCTTACCGATGAACACTGAAGCTTTCTTT. Translated: CASSLPMNTEAFF.

This clonotype was seen more than once but under ten times. The chain combines TRBV11-2 with TRBJ2-7; the D gene is possibly TRBD1 (5 bases). Germline lookup yields CDR1 SGHAT and CDR2 FQNNGV. The CDR3 runs 15 residues. Trimming cost V 5 bases and J 0 bases, with 14 bases left between them. The CDR3 spells CASSQRQWSSYEQYF. Written as DNA, the CDR3 is TGTGCCAGCAGCCAACGACAGTGGTCCTCCTACGAGCAGTACTTC.

The table lists this clonotype with a few counts. The chain employs TRBV6-5 and TRBJ2-1; tentatively, D is TRBD1 (6 bases). The germline gives CDR1 MNHEY, CDR2 SVGAGI. V lost 6 bases, J lost 1 base, and 10 bases lay in between. This CDR3 region has 14 residues. CDR3 sequence reads: CASSRTVSYNEQFF. The CDR3 DNA sequence: TGTGCCAGCAGCAGGACAGTTTCCTACAATGAGCAGTTCTTC.

This clonotype was detected ten times or more. The V and J genes are TRBV6-2 or TRBV6-3 and TRBJ1-5; D is ambiguous. The CDR3 loop spans 14 amino acids. Germline values: CDR1 MNHEY, CDR2 SVGEGT. The V end was cut by 6 bases, the J end by 5 bases, with 14 bases between. CDR3 in DNA: TGTGCCAGCAGCCGTAAGCTAATTGATCAGCCCCAGCATTTT. This codes for CASSRKLIDQPQHF.

The J gene is TRBJ1-2, the V gene TRBV10-3; D perhaps matches TRBD1 (5 bases). Per germline, CDR1 ENHRY and CDR2 SYGVKD. Between the trimmed V and J ends, which lost 2 bases and 5 bases, there was a span of 9 bases. The CDR3 spans 13 residues. This chain's CDR3 is CAISEAGTYGYTF. The CDR3 bases are TGTGCCATCAGTGAGGCGGGGACGTATGGCTACACCTTC.

This clonotype was recorded a few times. This chain joins TRBV4-1 and TRBJ2-5; TRBD1 aligns across 7 bases. CDR1 and CDR2 (germline): MGHRA, YSYEKL. V was clipped by 2 bases and J by 0 bases; unmatched bases: 6. The CDR3 has 16 amino acids. The CDR3 protein is CASSQTQGKDQETQYF. In DNA, the CDR3 is TGCGCCAGCAGCCAAACACAGGGGAAGGACCAAGAGACCCAGTACTTC.